What follows describes a single T cell receptor beta chain. What it recognizes is unknown. These data come from a study of vaccination and CD4 T cells after COVID-19. Background on the study: Control wells got either CEFX epitopes, HIV-1 Nef peptides, or no peptide at all.

CD4+ T cells that had been cultured provided DNA sequenced with the Oncomine TCR Beta short-read assay. The authors extracted genomic DNA from cultured CD4+ T cells. One entry per CDR3 protein, called by TCRdb with MiXCR from the PCR reads. The table lists 20,000 or so distinct CDR3 sequences, around 40% of them singletons. The sample's treatment: approximately 11-day PBMC culture with coronavirus spike peptide pools or control peptides (ViraFEST assay). The J segment lost 8 bases and the V segment lost 6 bases, leaving 9 bases of the junction unmatched. Germline V CDR1 and CDR2: MNHEY, SMNVEV (reference sequence). The CDR3 runs 14 residues.

The clonotype originates from a human donor who had recovered from COVID-19. The chain is built from TRBV27 and TRBJ2-2; 7 bases are a match to TRBD2. The starting material was CD4+ T cells from blood, cultured in vitro, obtained before SARS-CoV-2 vaccination. DNA of the CDR3: TGTGCCAGCAGATCTAGCGGACCTGCGGGGGAGCTGTTTTTT. This encodes CASRSSGPAGELFF.